The T cell receptor (beta chain) described here comes from a study of T-cell reconstitution after alpha-beta-depleted transplantation in children. Trimming left V 5 bases short and J 6 bases short, with 25 bases between. CDR3 length equals 18 residues. Germline V gives CDR1 MNHEY, CDR2 SMNVEV (reference sequence). Unique molecular identifiers were used to barcode this TCRbeta library. In TCRdb, the PCR reads were re-called with MiXCR into one record per CDR3 protein. The table has 700,000 or so distinct CDR3 sequences, 13% seen once. This receptor was identified in a girl aged 2-15 years with congenital amegakaryocytic thrombocytopenia, due to receive a stem cell transplant. The chain links TRBV27 to TRBJ2-2, with D perhaps given as TRBD1 or TRBD2 (5 bases each). The sequenced sample was PBMCs, obtained before TCRalphabeta/CD19-depleted stem cell transplant. The CDR3 reads CASSRGASGQRLAGELFF. CDR3 nucleotide sequence: TGTGCCAGCAGTCGAGGGGCGTCCGGACAAAGATTGGCCGGGGAGCTGTTTTTT.